The entry that follows covers one TCR beta chain sequence. The data stem from a study of blood T cell repertoires in COVID-19. The overall study: The origin of the acute and convalescent COVID-19 samples was the United States, Italy and Spain. The cDNA or gDNA used as material had been derived from T cells, B-cell-depleted T cells, or PBMCs.

This CDR3 has 13 residues. Looked up from germline, CDR1 is MDHEN and CDR2 is SYDVKM. V dropped 3 bases and J dropped 1 base, with 7 bases sitting between them. In the original processing: Scientists estimated how many nucleated cells there were by amplifying reference gene primers. Measured with immunoSEQ multiplex PCR; TCRdb has only the in-frame clones, and not every one. The DNA gave D and trimming, while V, J and clone size come from that table. The data contain approximately 190,000 clones, roughly four fifths of them singletons. The sequence was obtained from a human donor with acute or convalescent COVID-19. The donor label of this sample is uncertain. This sequence joins TRBV28 and TRBJ2-7, with D maybe TRBD2 (6 bases). Sequencing input: peripheral blood. CDR3 coding DNA: TGTGCCAGCAGTTTGCTAGCGTCCTACGAGCAGTACTTC. As protein: CASSLLASYEQYF.